The rows below give T cell receptor beta chains drawn from one sample of a study of cytomegalovirus exposure and HLA in healthy donors. Libraries were prepared by immunoSEQ multiplex PCR; TCRdb keeps only in-frame clonotypes and omits some of them. The table lists approximately 98,000 clones, more than 70% of them singletons. Sequenced material: PBMCs. Source of these receptors: a man between 18 and 29 years old in good health and CMV-seropositive. CDR3s leave out the opening cysteine and the closing phenylalanine or tryptophan. D genes are given only for firm matches.

TRBD2 TRBJ2-1 TRBV20-1 SASGGNEQF
TRBD1 TRBJ1-1 TRBV29-1 SVADRANTEAF
. TRBJ2-2 TRBV7-8 ASSDRTVGELF
TRBD2 TRBJ2-1 TRBV27 ASSLFERGRPYNEQF
TRBD2 TRBJ2-5 TRBV9 ASSVDSGRGRETQY
TRBD1 TRBJ2-7 TRBV28 ASSIQQGYKQY
. TRBJ2-5 TRBV29-1 SAPLWTAPLFQETQY
. TRBJ1-2 TRBV19 ASSTEVGGAYGYT
. TRBJ2-3 TRBV6-1 ASSESLPTDTQY
TRBD2 TRBJ2-4 TRBV2 ASSGLAGGLLNIQY
TRBD1 TRBJ1-5 TRBV30 AWSRTGVQPQH
TRBD1 TRBJ2-2 TRBV28 ASRWDRGGVGELF
. TRBJ2-1 TRBV11-3 ASSAPGSNEQF
. TRBJ1-2 TRBV28 ASSRANYGYT